The 9 T cell receptor beta chains in this list originate from one sample, sequenced in a study of low-dose radiotherapy and immunotherapy resistance in tumors. TRAV and TRBV primers primed cDNA for both TCRalpha and TCRbeta. TCRs were amplified for about 18 PCR cycles with a constant-region primer and V-primer adapter. MiXCR was run by TCRdb on the reads, yielding one entry per CDR3 protein. The sample lists roughly 10,000 distinct CDR3 sequences, over 55% occurring once. The receptors derive from a human donor with advanced metastatic prostate, ovarian, gallbladder or colorectal cancer (not recorded which). This table probably holds off-target reads from a library built for another chain.

The DNA of the CDR3 is TGTGCCAGCAGCTCGCCGGGACTAGCGGCCTACGAGCAGTACTTC. Its protein is CASSSPGLAAYEQYF. This chain joins TRBV5-5 and TRBJ2-7; 11 positions match TRBD2. From germline, CDR1 is SGHKS and CDR2 YYEKEE (reference sequence). Trimming removed 3 bases from V and 2 bases from J; junction bases left unmatched: 4. The CDR3 extends over 15 amino acids.

A few counts support this clonotype. The gene calls are TRBV20-1 and TRBJ2-5; 12 bases map to TRBD2. Germline assignment: CDR1 DFQATT and CDR2 SNEGSKA (reference sequence). This CDR3 region has 13 residues. The J segment lost 6 bases and the V segment lost 4 bases, leaving 3 bases of the junction unmatched. This chain's CDR3 is CSATTSGSKTQYF. Here the CDR3 DNA reads TGCAGTGCTACGACTAGCGGGAGCAAGACCCAGTACTTC.

The CDR3 spells CATSARTGSYNEQFF. The CDR3 nucleotides are TGTGCCACCAGTGCCCGGACAGGCTCCTACAATGAGCAGTTCTTC. V and J are TRBV24-1 and TRBJ2-1; the match to TRBD1 covers 7 bases. The CDR3 runs to 15 residues. CDR1 KGHDR and CDR2 SFDVKD come from the germline V gene. Trimming took 5 bases from V and 0 from J; bases not matched to a gene: 3.

The rearrangement joins TRBV2 to TRBJ2-7; D possibly uses TRBD1 or TRBD2 (5 bases each). V was clipped by 6 bases and J by 2 bases, with 5 bases between them. From germline, CDR1 is SNHLY and CDR2 FYNNEI. The CDR3 spans 11 residues. DNA of the CDR3: TGTGCCAGCAGGGGGGCCTACGAGCAGTACTTC. Amino acids: CASRGAYEQYF.

This clonotype was observed once. The chain is built from TRBV28 and TRBJ2-1, with 8 positions matching TRBD1. The CDR3 totals 15 residues. V dropped 6 bases and J dropped 2; count of bases not matched to a gene: 6. CDR1 is MDHEN, CDR2 SYDVKM, per germline. CDR3 loop: CASRETGVTYNEQFF. CDR3 bases: TGTGCCAGCAGAGAGACAGGGGTCACCTACAATGAGCAGTTCTTC.

By sample share, this clonotype is large. The V call is TRBV27, the J call TRBJ1-5; D gene uncertain. The V end lost 0 bases, the J end lost 4 bases, and 10 bases lay between the germline ends. There are 15 residues in the CDR3. Per the germline V gene, CDR1 is MNHEY and CDR2 is SMNVEV (reference sequence). CDR3 bases: TGTGCCAGCAGTTTATCATCGCAGCCAAATCAGCCCCAGCATTTT. This gives the protein CASSLSSQPNQPQHF.

The V call is TRBV4-2, the J call TRBJ1-2; possibly TRBD1 for D (5 bases). Trimming removed 0 bases at V and 4 bases at J, with 9 bases between. CDR3 length equals 14 residues. Per the germline V gene, CDR1 is LGHNA and CDR2 is YNFKEQ. CDR3 loop: CASSQDGAGYGYTF. CDR3 bases: TGTGCCAGCAGCCAAGACGGGGCGGGCTATGGCTACACCTTC.

The rearrangement links TRBV7-8 to TRBJ1-5; D perhaps matches TRBD1 (5 bases). The CDR3 is 16 amino acids. Trimming shortened V by 2 bases and J by 2 bases, and 13 bases separated the two germline ends. CDR1 is SGHVS and CDR2 is FQNEAQ in the germline V gene. The CDR3 reads CASSLSASGGNQPQHF. The CDR3 bases are TGTGCCAGCAGCTTATCCGCCTCGGGGGGCAATCAGCCCCAGCATTTT.

Only one count was recorded for this clonotype. V usage is TRBV5-5 and J usage is TRBJ2-1; TRBD1 or TRBD2 may be the D gene (5 bases each). This CDR3 spans 14 amino acids. The V and J ends lost 4 bases and 9 bases respectively, with 17 bases between them. Germline V gene sequence: CDR1 SGHKS, CDR2 YYEKEE (reference sequence). DNA of the CDR3: TGTGCCAGCAGCCCGCACCGGGACGCTCCTGAGCAGTTCTTC. Translated, it gives CASSPHRDAPEQFF.